The T cell receptor beta chain described here comes from a study of identical twins. Study-wide results and limits: Within cord blood, abundant beta clonotypes carried fewer insertions, but memory repertoires showed no such trend. An excess of low generation probability was shown by twin-shared out-of-frame alpha sequences. Analyses of zero insertions could be partly confounded by invariant MAIT and iNKT cells.

Template switching added a universal primer site; cDNA carried unique molecular identifiers. Each CDR3 protein is one row after TCRdb ran MiXCR on the 5' RACE reads. Counted here are about 700,000 distinct CDR3 sequences, 8.6% occurring once; the ten biggest clones make up approximately 0.89%. With respect to this clonotype: The antigen is not known.

Trimming removed 5 bases from V and 13 bases from J, with 25 bases in between. The CDR3 totals 15 residues. The germline CDR1 and CDR2 sequences are ENHRY and SYGVKD. These data also formed part of another study, on yellow fever vaccine responses in identical twins.

The chain links TRBV10-3 to TRBJ2-3, with D perhaps matching TRBD1 (5 bases). The sequence was obtained from a woman between 18 and 30 years old in good health. Sequenced input: PBMCs. The CDR3: CAISTTETGLGQEYF. The CDR3 nucleotides read TGTGCCATCAGTACTACAGAAACAGGTTTGGGTCAGGAGTATTTT.